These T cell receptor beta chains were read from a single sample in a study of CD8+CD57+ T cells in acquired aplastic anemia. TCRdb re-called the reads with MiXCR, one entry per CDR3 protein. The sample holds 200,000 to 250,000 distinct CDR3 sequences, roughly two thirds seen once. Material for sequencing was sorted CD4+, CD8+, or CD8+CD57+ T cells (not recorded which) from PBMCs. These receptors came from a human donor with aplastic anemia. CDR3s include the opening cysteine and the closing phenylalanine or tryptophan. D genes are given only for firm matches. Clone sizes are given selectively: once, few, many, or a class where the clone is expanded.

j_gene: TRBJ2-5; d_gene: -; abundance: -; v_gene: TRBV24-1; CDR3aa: CATSDRGPEQETQYF; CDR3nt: TGTGCCACCAGTGACCGGGGACCCGAACAAGAGACCCAGTACTTC
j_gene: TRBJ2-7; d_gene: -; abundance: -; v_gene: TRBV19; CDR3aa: CASSSKTTGYEQYF; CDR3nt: TGTGCCAGTAGCTCAAAAACTACGGGTTACGAGCAGTACTTC
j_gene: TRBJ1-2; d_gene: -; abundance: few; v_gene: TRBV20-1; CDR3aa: CSARDTVNYGYTF; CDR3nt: TGCAGTGCTAGAGATACAGTCAACTATGGCTACACCTTC
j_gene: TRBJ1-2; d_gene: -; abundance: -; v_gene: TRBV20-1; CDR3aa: CSARDYLYTF; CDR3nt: TGCAGTGCTAGAGATTACCTCTACACCTTC
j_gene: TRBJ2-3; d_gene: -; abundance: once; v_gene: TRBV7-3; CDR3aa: CASSLRKSTDTQYF; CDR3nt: TGTGCCAGCAGCTTACGCAAAAGCACAGATACGCAGTATTTT
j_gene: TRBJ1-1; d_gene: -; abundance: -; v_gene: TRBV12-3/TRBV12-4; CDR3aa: CASSEESLMNTEAFF; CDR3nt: TGTGCCAGCAGCGAGGAATCACTCATGAACACTGAAGCTTTCTTT
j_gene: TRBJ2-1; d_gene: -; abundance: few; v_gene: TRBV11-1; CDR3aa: CASSLTNIDSYNEQFF; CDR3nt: TGTGCCAGCAGCCTTACGAACATCGACTCCTACAATGAGCAGTTCTTC
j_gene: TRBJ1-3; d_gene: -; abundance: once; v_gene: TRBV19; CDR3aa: CASSIAGSSAGNTIYF; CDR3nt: TGTGCCAGTAGTATAGCCGGGTCTAGTGCTGGAAACACCATATATTTT
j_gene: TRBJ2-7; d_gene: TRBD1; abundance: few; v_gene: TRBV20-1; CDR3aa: CSASKGAEQYF; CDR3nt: TGCAGTGCTAGCAAGGGGGCCGAGCAGTACTTC
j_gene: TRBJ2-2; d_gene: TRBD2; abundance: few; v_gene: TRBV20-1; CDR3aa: CSARDLAGEAGELFF; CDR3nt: TGCAGTGCTAGAGATCTAGCGGGGGAGGCCGGGGAGCTGTTTTTT
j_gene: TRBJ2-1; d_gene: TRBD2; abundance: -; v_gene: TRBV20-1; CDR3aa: CSARDLDSGRKDDEQFF; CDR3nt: TGCAGTGCTAGAGATCTCGATAGCGGGAGAAAAGACGATGAGCAGTTCTTC
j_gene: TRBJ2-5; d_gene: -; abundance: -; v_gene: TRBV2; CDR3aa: CASRSTGQETQYF; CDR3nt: TGTGCCAGCAGGTCCACAGGTCAAGAGACCCAGTACTTC
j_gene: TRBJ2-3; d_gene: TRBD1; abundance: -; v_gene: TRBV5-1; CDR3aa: CASSLVRDRGTDTQYF; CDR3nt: TGCGCCAGCAGCTTGGTCCGGGACAGGGGGACAGATACGCAGTATTTT
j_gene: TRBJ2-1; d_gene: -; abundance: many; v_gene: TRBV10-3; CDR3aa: CAISSGGYPSYNEQFF; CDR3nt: TGTGCCATCAGCTCCGGGGGTTACCCTTCCTACAATGAGCAGTTCTTC
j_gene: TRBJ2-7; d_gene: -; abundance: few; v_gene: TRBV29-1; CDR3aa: CSVEDPPGVEQYF; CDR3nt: TGCAGCGTTGAAGATCCCCCAGGGGTAGAGCAGTACTTC
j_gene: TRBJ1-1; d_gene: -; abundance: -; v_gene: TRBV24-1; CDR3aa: CATRAPLGDEAFF; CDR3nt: TGTGCCACCAGGGCACCTCTAGGGGATGAAGCTTTCTTT
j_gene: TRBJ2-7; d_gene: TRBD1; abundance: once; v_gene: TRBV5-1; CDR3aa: CASSFRTGEAIYF; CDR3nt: TGTGCCAGCAGCTTTCGGACAGGAGAAGCCATCTACTTC
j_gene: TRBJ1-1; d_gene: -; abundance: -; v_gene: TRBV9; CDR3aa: CASSATGFANTEAFF; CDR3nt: TGTGCCAGCAGCGCTACAGGGTTTGCGAACACTGAAGCTTTCTTT
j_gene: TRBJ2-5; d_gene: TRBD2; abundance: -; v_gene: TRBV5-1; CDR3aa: CASSFSGGAETQYF; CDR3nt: TGCGCCAGCAGTTTTAGCGGGGGGGCAGAGACCCAGTACTTC
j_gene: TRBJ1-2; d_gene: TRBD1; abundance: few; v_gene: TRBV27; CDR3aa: CATSGQGNYGYTF; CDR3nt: TGTGCCACCTCGGGACAGGGAAACTATGGCTACACCTTC
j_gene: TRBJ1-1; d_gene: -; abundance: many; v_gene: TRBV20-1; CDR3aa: CSATLISEGTEAFF; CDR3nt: TGCAGTGCTACCCTCATCAGCGAGGGGACTGAAGCTTTCTTT
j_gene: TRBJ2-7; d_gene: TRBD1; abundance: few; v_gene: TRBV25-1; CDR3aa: CASSGHGQVSYEQYF; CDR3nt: TGTGCCAGCAGTGGTCACGGACAGGTGTCCTACGAGCAGTACTTC
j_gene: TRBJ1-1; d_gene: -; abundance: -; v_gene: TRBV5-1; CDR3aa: CASSGRQGMNTEAFF; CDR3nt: TGCGCCAGCAGCGGGAGGCAGGGTATGAACACTGAAGCTTTCTTT
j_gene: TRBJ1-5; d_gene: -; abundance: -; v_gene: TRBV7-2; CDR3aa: CASSPKNHRETQPQHF; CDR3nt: TGTGCCAGCAGTCCCAAGAACCACAGGGAAACTCAGCCCCAGCATTTT
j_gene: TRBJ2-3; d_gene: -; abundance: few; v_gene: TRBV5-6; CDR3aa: CAWSGALKQSTDTQYF; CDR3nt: TGTGCCTGGAGTGGGGCCCTGAAACAAAGCACAGATACGCAGTATTTT
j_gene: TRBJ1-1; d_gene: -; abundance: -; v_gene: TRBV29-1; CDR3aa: CSVRIQNTEAFF; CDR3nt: TGCAGCGTTCGGATACAGAACACTGAAGCTTTCTTT
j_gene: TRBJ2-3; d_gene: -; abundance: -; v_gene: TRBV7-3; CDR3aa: CASSSYGDTQYF; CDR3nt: TGTGCCAGCAGCTCGTACGGGGATACGCAGTATTTT
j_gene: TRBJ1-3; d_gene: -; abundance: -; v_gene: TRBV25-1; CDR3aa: CASSEQGLLHTIYF; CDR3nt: TGTGCCAGCAGTGAACAGGGCCTTTTACACACCATATATTTT
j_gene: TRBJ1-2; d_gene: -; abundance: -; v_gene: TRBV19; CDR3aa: CASSGNSYGYTF; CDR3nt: TGTGCCAGTAGTGGGAATTCCTATGGCTACACCTTC
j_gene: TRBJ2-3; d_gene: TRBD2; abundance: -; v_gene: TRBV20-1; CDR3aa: CSASWTSGSTDTQYF; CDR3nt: TGCAGTGCTAGCTGGACTAGCGGGAGCACAGATACGCAGTATTTT
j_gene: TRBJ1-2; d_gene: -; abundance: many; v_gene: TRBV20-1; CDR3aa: CSAREADNYGYTF; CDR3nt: TGCAGTGCTAGAGAAGCAGATAACTATGGCTACACCTTC
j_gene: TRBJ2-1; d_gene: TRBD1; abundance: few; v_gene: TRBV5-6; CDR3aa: CASSFYGQVEYNEQFF; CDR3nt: TGTGCCAGCAGCTTCTACGGACAGGTGGAGTACAATGAGCAGTTCTTC
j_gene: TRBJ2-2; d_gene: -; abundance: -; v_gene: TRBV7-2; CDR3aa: CASSLTTDIGELFF; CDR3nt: TGTGCCAGCAGCTTAACTACGGACATCGGGGAGCTGTTTTTT
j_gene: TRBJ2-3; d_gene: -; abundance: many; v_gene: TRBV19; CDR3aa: CASSFTWDTQYF; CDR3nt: TGTGCCAGTAGTTTCACGTGGGATACGCAGTATTTT
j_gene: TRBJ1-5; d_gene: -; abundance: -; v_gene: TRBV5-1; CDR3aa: CASSPGAWGNQPQHF; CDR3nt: TGTGCCAGCAGCCCCGGGGCTTGGGGCAATCAGCCCCAGCATTTT
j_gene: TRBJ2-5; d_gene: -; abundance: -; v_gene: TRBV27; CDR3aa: CASSLGRQETQYF; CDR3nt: TGTGCCAGCAGTTTAGGCAGGCAAGAGACCCAGTACTTC
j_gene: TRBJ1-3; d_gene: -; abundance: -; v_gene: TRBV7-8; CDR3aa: CASSFQFSGNTIYF; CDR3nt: TGTGCCAGCAGTTTTCAGTTCTCTGGAAACACCATATATTTT
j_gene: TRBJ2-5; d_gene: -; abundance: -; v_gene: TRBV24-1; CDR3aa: CATSDWDTGETQYF; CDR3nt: TGTGCCACCAGTGATTGGGATACGGGGGAGACCCAGTACTTC
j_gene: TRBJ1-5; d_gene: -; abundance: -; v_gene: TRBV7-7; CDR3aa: CASSLGQNQPQHF; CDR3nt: TGTGCTAGCAGCTTAGGACAGAATCAGCCCCAGCATTTT
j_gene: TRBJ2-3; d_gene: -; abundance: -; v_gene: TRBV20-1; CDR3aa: CSARDLGSVTDTQYF; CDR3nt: TGCAGTGCTAGAGATCTAGGCTCTGTCACAGATACGCAGTATTTT
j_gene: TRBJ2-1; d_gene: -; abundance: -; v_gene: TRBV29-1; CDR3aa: CSVVRGPSYNEQFF; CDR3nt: TGCAGCGTTGTTCGCGGTCCCTCCTACAATGAGCAGTTCTTC
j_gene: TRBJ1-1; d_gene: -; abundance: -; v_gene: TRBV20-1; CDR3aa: CSAPVPSLNTGAFF; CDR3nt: TGCAGCGCCCCCGTCCCCTCACTTAACACTGGAGCTTTCTTT
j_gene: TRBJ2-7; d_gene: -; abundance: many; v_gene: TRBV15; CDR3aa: CATSRDQGAGAEQYF; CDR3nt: TGTGCCACCAGCAGAGATCAGGGGGCGGGGGCCGAGCAGTACTTC
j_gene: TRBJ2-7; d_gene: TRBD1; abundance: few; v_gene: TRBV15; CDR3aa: CATSRDRDRGLREQYF; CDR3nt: TGTGCCACCAGCAGAGACCGTGACAGGGGGCTACGTGAGCAGTACTTC
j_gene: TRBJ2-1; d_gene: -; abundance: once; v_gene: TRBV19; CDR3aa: CASRELPTNNEQFF; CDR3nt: TGTGCCAGTAGAGAGCTGCCGACCAACAATGAGCAGTTCTTC
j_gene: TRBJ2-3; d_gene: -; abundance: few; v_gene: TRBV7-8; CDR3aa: CASGLSTDTQYF; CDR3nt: TGTGCCAGCGGACTATCCACAGATACGCAGTATTTT
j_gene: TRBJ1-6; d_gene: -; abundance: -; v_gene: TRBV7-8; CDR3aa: CASSLTVGSPLHF; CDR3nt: TGTGCCAGCAGTCTGACAGTGGGTTCACCCCTCCACTTT
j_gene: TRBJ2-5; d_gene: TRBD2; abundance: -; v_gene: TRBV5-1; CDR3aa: CASSPQPGLAGGETQCF; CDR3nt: TGCGCCAGCAGCCCCCAACCGGGACTAGCGGGAGGAGAGACCCAGTGCTTC
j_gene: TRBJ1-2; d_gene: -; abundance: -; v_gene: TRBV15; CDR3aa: CATGREEGDGYAF; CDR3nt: TGTGCCACCGGCAGAGAGGAAGGGGATGGCTACGCCTTC
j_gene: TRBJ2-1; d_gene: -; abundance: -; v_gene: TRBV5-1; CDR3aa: CASSLVLLHAYNEQFF; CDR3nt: TGCGCCAGCAGCTTGGTTCTCCTCCATGCCTACAATGAGCAGTTCTTC
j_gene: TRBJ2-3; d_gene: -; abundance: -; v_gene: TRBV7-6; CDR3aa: CASSSDFPQNTDTQYF; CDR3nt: TGTGCCAGCAGCTCCGACTTTCCTCAAAACACAGATACGCAGTATTTT
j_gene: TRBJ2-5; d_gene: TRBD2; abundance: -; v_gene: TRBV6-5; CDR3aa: CASSHRASGKETQYF; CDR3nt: TGTGCCAGCAGTCACCGGGCTAGCGGGAAAGAGACCCAGTACTTC